The TCR beta chain described here comes from a study of blood T cell repertoires in COVID-19. As for the study in general: Researchers got acute and convalescent COVID-19 samples from the United States, Italy and Spain. From T cells, B-cell-depleted T cells, or PBMCs came the material, which was cDNA or gDNA.

This clone was counted a single time. In the source study's methods: It was from reference gene primer amplification that nucleated cell counts were estimated. Repertoires were generated with immunoSEQ multiplex PCR, while TCRdb's copy carries only in-frame clones and drops some. For V, J and clone size, that table is used; D and trimming come from the DNA. The sample has about 58,000 clones; less than 90% are singletons. This CDR3 comprises 12 residues. Trimming removed 9 bases from V and 3 bases from J; junction bases left unmatched: 2. Germline CDR1 is KGHDR and CDR2 is SFDVKD. The chain carries TRBV24-1 and TRBJ2-7; TRBD1 aligns across 9 bases. The receptor was derived from a woman in her 70s with active COVID-19. The sequencing input was peripheral blood. CDR3 bases: TGTGCCACCGCGGGACAGGGCTACGAGCAGTACTTC. Translation: CATAGQGYEQYF.